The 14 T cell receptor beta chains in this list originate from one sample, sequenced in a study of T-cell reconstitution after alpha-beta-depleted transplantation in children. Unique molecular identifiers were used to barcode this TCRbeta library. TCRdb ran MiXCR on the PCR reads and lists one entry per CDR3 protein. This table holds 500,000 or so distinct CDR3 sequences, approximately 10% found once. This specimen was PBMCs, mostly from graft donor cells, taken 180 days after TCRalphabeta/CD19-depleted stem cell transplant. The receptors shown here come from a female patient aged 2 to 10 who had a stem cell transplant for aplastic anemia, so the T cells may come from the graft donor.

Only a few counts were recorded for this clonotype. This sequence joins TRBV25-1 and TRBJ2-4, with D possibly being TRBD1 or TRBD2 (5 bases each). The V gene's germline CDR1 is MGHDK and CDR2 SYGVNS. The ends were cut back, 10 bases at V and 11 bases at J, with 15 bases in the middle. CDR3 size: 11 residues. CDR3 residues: CATLGPGVQYF. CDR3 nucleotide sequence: TGTGCCACCCTGGGGCCCGGGGTTCAGTACTTC.

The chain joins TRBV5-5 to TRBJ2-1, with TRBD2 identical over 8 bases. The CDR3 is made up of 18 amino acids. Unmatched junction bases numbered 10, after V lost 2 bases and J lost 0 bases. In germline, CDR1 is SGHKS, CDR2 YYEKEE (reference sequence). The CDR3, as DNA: TGTGCCAGCAGCTTCAGAAGCGCGGGAGGACTCTCCTACAATGAGCAGTTCTTC. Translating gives CASSFRSAGGLSYNEQFF.

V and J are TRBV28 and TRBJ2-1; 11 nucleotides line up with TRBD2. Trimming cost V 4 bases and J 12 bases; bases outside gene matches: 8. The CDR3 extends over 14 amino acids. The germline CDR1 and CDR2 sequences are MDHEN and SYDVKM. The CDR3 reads CASSYQLAGVWQFF. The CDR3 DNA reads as TGTGCCAGCAGTTATCAACTAGCGGGAGTCTGGCAGTTCTTC. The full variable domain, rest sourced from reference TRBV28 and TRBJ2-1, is DVKVTQSSRYLVKRTGEKVFLECVQDMDHENMFWYRQDPGLGLRLIYFSYDVKMKEKGDIPEGYSVSREKKERFSLILESASTNQTSMYLCASSYQLAGVWQFFGPGTRLTVL.

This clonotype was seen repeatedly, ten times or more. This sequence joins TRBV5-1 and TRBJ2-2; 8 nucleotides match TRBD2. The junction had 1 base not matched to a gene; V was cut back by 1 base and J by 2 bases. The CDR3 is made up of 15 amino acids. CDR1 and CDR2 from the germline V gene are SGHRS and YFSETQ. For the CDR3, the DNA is TGCGCCAGCAGCTTGCGGGGGGGTAACACCGGGGAGCTGTTTTTT. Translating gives CASSLRGGNTGELFF.

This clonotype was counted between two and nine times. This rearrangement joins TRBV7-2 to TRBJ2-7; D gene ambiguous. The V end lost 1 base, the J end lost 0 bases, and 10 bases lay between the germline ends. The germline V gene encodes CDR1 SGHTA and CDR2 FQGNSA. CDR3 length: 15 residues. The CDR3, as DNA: TGTGCCAGCAGCTTAGGGGCTAGTAGCTCCTACGAGCAGTACTTC. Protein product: CASSLGASSSYEQYF.

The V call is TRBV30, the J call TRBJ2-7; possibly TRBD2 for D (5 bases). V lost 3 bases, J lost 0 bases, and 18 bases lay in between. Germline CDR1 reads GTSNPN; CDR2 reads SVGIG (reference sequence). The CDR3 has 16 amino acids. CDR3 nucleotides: TGTGCCTGGAGCAAATCACTAGGAATCACCTCCTACGAGCAGTACTTC. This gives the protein CAWSKSLGITSYEQYF. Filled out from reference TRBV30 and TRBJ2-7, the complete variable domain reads SQTIHQWPATLVQPVGSPLSLECTVEGTSNPNLYWYRQAAGRGLQLLFYSVGIGQISSEVPQNLSASRPQDRQFILSSKKLLLSDSGFYLCAWSKSLGITSYEQYFGPGTRLTVT.

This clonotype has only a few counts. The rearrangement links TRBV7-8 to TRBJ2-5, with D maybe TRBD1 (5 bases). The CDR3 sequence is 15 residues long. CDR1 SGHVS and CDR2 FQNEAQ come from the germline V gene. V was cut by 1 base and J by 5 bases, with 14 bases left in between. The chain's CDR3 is CASSLGGALWETQYF. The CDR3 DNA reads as TGTGCCAGCAGCTTAGGTGGGGCGCTCTGGGAGACCCAGTACTTC.

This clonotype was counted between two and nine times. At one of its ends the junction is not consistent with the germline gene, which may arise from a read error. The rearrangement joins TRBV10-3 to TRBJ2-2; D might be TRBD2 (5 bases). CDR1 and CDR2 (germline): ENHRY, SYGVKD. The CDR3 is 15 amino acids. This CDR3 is CAINEGRKGTGELFF. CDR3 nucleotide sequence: TGTGCCATCAATGAGGGCAGGAAGGGCACCGGGGAGCTGTTTTTT.

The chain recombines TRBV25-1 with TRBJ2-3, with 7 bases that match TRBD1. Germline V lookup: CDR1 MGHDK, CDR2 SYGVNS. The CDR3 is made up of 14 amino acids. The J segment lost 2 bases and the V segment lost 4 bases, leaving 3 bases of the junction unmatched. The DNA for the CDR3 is TGTGCCAGCAGTGCGACAGGGAACACAGATACGCAGTATTTT. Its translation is CASSATGNTDTQYF.

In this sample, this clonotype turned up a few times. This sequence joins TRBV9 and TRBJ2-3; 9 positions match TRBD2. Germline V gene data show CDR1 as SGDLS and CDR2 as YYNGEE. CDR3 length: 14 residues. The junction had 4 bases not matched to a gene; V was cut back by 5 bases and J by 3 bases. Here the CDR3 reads CASSSGSWTDTQYF. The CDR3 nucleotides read TGTGCCAGCAGTAGCGGGAGTTGGACAGATACGCAGTATTTT.

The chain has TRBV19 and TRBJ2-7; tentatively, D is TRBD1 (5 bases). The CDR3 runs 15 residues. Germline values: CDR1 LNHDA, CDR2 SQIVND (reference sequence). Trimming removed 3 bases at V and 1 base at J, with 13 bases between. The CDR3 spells CASSIRQGPSYEQYV. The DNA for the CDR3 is TGTGCCAGTAGTATCCGCCAGGGCCCTTCCTACGAGCAGTACGTC.

CDR3 sequence (DNA): TGTGCCAGCAGCCTAAAACGACGGGGTCGGGGCGGCACTGAAGCTTTCTTT. Protein product: CASSLKRRGRGGTEAFF. The rearrangement links TRBV4-2 to TRBJ1-1, with a tentative D call TRBD1 (5 bases). Germline V lookup: CDR1 LGHNA, CDR2 YNFKEQ. V was pared by 4 bases and J by 4 bases, with 22 bases between. This CDR3 comprises 17 residues.

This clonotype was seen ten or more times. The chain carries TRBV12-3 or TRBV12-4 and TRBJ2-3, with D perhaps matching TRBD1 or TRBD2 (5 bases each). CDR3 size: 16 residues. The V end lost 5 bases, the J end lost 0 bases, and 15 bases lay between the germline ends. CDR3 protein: CASSPLGDLSTDTQYF. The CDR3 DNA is TGTGCCAGCAGTCCGCTGGGGGATTTAAGCACAGATACGCAGTATTTT.

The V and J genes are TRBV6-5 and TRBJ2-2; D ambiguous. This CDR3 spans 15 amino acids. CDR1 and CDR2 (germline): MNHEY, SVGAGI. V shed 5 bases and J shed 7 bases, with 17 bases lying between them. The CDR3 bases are TGTGCCAGCAGTCCTCCGGGTCGGGCCATCGGGGAGCTGTTTTTT. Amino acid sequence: CASSPPGRAIGELFF.